One and the same sample provided the 2 T cell receptor beta chains below, sequenced in a study of shared T cell receptors in the human thymus. Here immunoSEQ multiplex PCR was the method, and the copy in TCRdb shows in-frame clones only, minus some. This sample has hundreds of thousands of clones, with approximately 88% found just once. The same data also contributed to another study, on human thymus T cells.

The specimen sequenced was thymocytes. Source of these receptors: a boy in the first two years of life with a congenital heart defect.

This rearrangement joins TRBV9 to TRBJ2-3; 10 bases map to TRBD2. From germline, CDR1 is SGDLS and CDR2 YYNGEE. This CDR3 comprises 18 residues. V lost 3 bases to trimming and J lost 6 bases; unmatched junction nucleotides: 16. Here the CDR3 reads CASSAKKASGSPGDTQYF. CDR3 bases: TGTGCCAGCAGCGCAAAAAAGGCTAGCGGGAGTCCTGGGGATACGCAGTATTTT.

The chain employs TRBV5-1 and TRBJ2-1; 8 bases line up with TRBD2. This CDR3 has 19 amino acids. CDR1 SGHRS and CDR2 YFSETQ come from the germline V gene. V dropped 3 bases and J dropped 3; count of bases not matched to a gene: 17. The CDR3 coding sequence is TGCGCCAGCAGCTCACACGGGACTAGGGATCATGGGGACTACAATGAGCAGTTCTTC. Residues: CASSSHGTRDHGDYNEQFF.